The 2 T cell receptor beta chains below were found in one sample sequenced in a study of shared clonotypes between healthy human individuals (dated by TCRdb to 2019 to 2021). The library was prepared using the immunoSEQ multiplex PCR assay. TCRdb took over this immuneACCESS table, retaining in-frame rearrangements with V and J assigned. Such tables are incomplete; in checked studies, under half of the missing clones stem from an unresolved V gene, and the remainder is unexplained. For this sample the table gives 950,000 to 1,300,000 clones, of which around 75% were detected only once. The ten most abundant clones make up approximately 1.5% of the sample. Material for sequencing was memory CD4+ T cells sorted from blood. The cell subset or site label, read with the paper, signifies: CD45RA-negative fraction. These receptors were collected from a man aged 18 to 35 in good health.

The rearrangement joins TRBV5-4 to TRBJ2-3; tentatively, D is TRBD1 (6 bases). The CDR3 has 18 amino acids. V gave up 4 bases and J gave up 0 bases, with 21 bases separating them. Germline V gives CDR1 SGHNT, CDR2 YYREEE (reference sequence). CDR3 sequence reads: CASSLDRIAIPSTDTQYF. CDR3 bases: TGTGCCAGCAGCCTTGACAGGATAGCGATACCTAGCACAGATACGCAGTATTTT.

The CDR3 sequence is CASRRPGGSNEQFF. CDR3 nucleotides: TGTGCCAGCAGGCGACCCGGAGGCTCCAATGAGCAGTTCTTC. The chain couples TRBV6-5 to TRBJ2-1; TRBD2 might be the D (5 bases). Trimming removed 6 bases from V and 6 bases from J, with 15 bases in between. This CDR3 has 14 residues. Germline lookup yields CDR1 MNHEY and CDR2 SVGAGI.